The 2 T cell receptor beta chains below were found in one sample sequenced in a study of early T cells in non-severe SARS-CoV-2 infection. TCRdb independently ran MiXCR on the 5' RACE reads; one entry per CDR3 protein. The table lists about 40,000 distinct CDR3 sequences, 20% to 25% of them singletons. The sample here was whole blood, taken at baseline. These receptors came from an adult who was a healthcare worker with PCR-confirmed SARS-CoV-2 infection or an uninfected control (not recorded which).

The chain employs TRBV5-5 and TRBJ2-4, with D unresolved. Germline V gene lookup returns CDR1 SGHKS and CDR2 YYEKEE (reference sequence). The CDR3 contains 15 residues. V was clipped by 1 base and J by 9 bases, with 17 bases between them. The CDR3 sequence is CASSLSARLRGIQYF. In DNA form, the CDR3 reads TGTGCCAGCAGCTTGTCCGCACGTTTAAGAGGCATTCAGTACTTC.

Only a few counts were recorded for this clonotype. The rearrangement joins TRBV7-7 to TRBJ2-5; 8 bases align to TRBD2. The ends lost 3 bases at V and 0 bases at J; junction bases unmatched: 6. The CDR3 is 16 amino acids. Germline CDR1 SSHAT, CDR2 FNYEAQ (reference sequence). CDR3 DNA: TGTGCCAGCAGCTTGCGGGGGGACTCATACCAAGAGACCCAGTACTTC. It translates to CASSLRGDSYQETQYF.